Each of the 23 T cell receptor beta chains below was sequenced from the same sample in a study of shared clonotypes between healthy human individuals. TCRdb's table, derived via immunoSEQ multiplex PCR, lists solely in-frame clones and lacks some. The repertoire has about 1.1 million clones, 60% to 80% of them found once; the top ten carry more than 0.85%. Sequencing input: memory CD4+ T cells from PBMCs. The sample's subset: CD45RA-negative fraction. The receptors come from a man aged 18 to 35 in good health. Some clones in this sample may be carry-over from other donors' samples.

To note about this clone: The junction departs from the called germline gene at one end, perhaps through a read error. The V gene is TRBV28, the J gene TRBJ1-6; TRBD1 might be the D (5 bases). This CDR3 comprises 14 residues. CDR1 MDHEN and CDR2 SYDVKM come from the germline V gene. The CDR3 sequence is CACSRLGGGSPLHF. The CDR3 nucleotides read TGTGCCTGCAGCCGACTCGGGGGAGGCTCACCCCTCCACTTT.

The V and J genes are TRBV11-3 and TRBJ2-7, with D maybe TRBD2 (5 bases). Germline values: CDR1 SGHNT, CDR2 YENEEA. Trimming removed 3 bases at V and 6 bases at J, with 15 bases between. This CDR3 contains 14 residues. The DNA for the CDR3 is TGTGCCAGCAGCTTGACTACTGTGAGTCCCGAGCAGTACTTC. Amino acids: CASSLTTVSPEQYF.

V and J are TRBV28 and TRBJ2-2, with 10 bases that match TRBD1. With 1 base clipped from V and 5 bases from J, the junction kept 4 bases outside the gene matches. This CDR3 region has 16 residues. Germline CDR1 and CDR2: MDHEN and SYDVKM. This chain's CDR3 is CASSLFRTGGTGELFF. In DNA form, the CDR3 reads TGTGCCAGCAGTTTATTCAGGACAGGGGGAACCGGGGAGCTGTTTTTT. The variable domain in full, completed from reference TRBV28 and TRBJ2-2, reads DVKVTQSSRYLVKRTGEKVFLECVQDMDHENMFWYRQDPGLGLRLIYFSYDVKMKEKGDIPEGYSVSREKKERFSLILESASTNQTSMYLCASSLFRTGGTGELFFGEGSRLTVL.

This chain connects TRBV5-1 to TRBJ2-2; 7 nucleotides agree with TRBD2. J was trimmed by 3 bases and V by 0 bases; bases with no gene match: 5. CDR1 is SGHRS, CDR2 YFSETQ, per germline. This CDR3 has 16 residues. CDR3 sequence: CASSLEAGAYTGELFF. The CDR3 region has the DNA TGCGCCAGCAGCTTGGAGGCGGGAGCGTACACCGGGGAGCTGTTTTTT.

The rearrangement uses TRBV7-3 and TRBJ2-7; D possibly corresponds to TRBD2 (6 bases). This CDR3 spans 15 amino acids. Germline lookup yields CDR1 SGHTA and CDR2 FQGTGA. The ends were cut back, 8 bases at V and 5 bases at J, with 22 bases in the middle. CDR3 in DNA: TGTGCCAGCGGAACATCTAGCGTATCTTCCAACGAGCAGTACTTC. This encodes CASGTSSVSSNEQYF.

The chain joins TRBV29-1 to TRBJ2-7; no clear D gene. With 4 bases removed from V and 3 bases from J, the gap between germline ends came to 19 bases. Germline V CDR1 and CDR2: SQVTM, ANQGSEA. CDR3 length: 15 amino acids. The CDR3 region is CSVGVPKGKGYEQYF. DNA for the CDR3: TGCAGCGTTGGGGTACCAAAAGGGAAAGGCTACGAGCAGTACTTC.

The V call is TRBV7-4, the J call TRBJ2-5; D is ambiguous. There are 13 residues in the CDR3. Trimming shortened V by 1 base and J by 5 bases, and 8 bases separated the two germline ends. Germline V gene lookup returns CDR1 SGHVT and CDR2 SQSDAQ. CDR3 loop: CASSLVARETQYF. CDR3 DNA: TGTGCCAGCAGCTTAGTGGCGCGGGAGACCCAGTACTTC.

V usage is TRBV5-4 and J usage is TRBJ2-5; 8 bases align to TRBD2. The CDR3 has 16 residues. J was trimmed by 5 bases and V by 4 bases; bases with no gene match: 13. The germline V gene has CDR1 SGHNT and CDR2 YYREEE (reference sequence). This CDR3 is CASSLPGGGRSETQYF. The DNA of the CDR3 is TGTGCCAGCAGCCTCCCGGGGGGCGGGAGGAGCGAGACCCAGTACTTC.

The rearrangement uses TRBV29-1 and TRBJ2-3; D might be TRBD1 (6 bases). V lost 5 bases and J lost 6, with 21 bases in between. Per the germline V gene, CDR1 is SQVTM and CDR2 is ANQGSEA. The CDR3 extends over 15 amino acids. The CDR3 DNA follows: TGCAGCGTTTCCGGGACATCGGGTGGTCAGGATACGCAGTATTTT. This sequence encodes CSVSGTSGGQDTQYF.

This clone occurred a few times. The same CDR3 is also encoded by other DNA sequences in this sample. The rearrangement links TRBV29-1 to TRBJ1-1, with D maybe TRBD1 (5 bases). The V and J ends lost 7 bases and 1 base respectively, with 7 bases between them. This CDR3 contains 11 residues. Per germline, CDR1 SQVTM and CDR2 ANQGSEA. In nucleotides, the CDR3 is TGCAGCGCCCAGGGGAACACTGAAGCTTTCTTT. It codes for CSAQGNTEAFF.

V is TRBV4-2 and J is TRBJ2-7; 7 bases are shared with TRBD1. Losses at the gene ends were 2 bases for V and 2 bases for J; bases not matched to a gene: 6. This CDR3 has 15 residues. Germline CDR1 is LGHNA and CDR2 is YNFKEQ. CDR3 region: CASSQRTGPTYEQYF. The CDR3, as DNA: TGTGCCAGCAGCCAAAGGACAGGACCCACCTACGAGCAGTACTTC.

V is TRBV18 and J is TRBJ2-7; unclear D gene. V was pared by 2 bases and J by 0 bases, with 14 bases between. Germline assignment: CDR1 KGHSH and CDR2 LQKENI. The CDR3 totals 16 residues. The CDR3 here is CASSPTTADGSYEQYF. In DNA form, the CDR3 reads TGTGCCAGCTCACCAACCACGGCGGACGGCTCCTACGAGCAGTACTTC. Complete variable domain (other parts from reference TRBV18 and TRBJ2-7): NAGVMQNPRHLVRRRGQEARLRCSPMKGHSHVYWYRQLPEEGLKFMVYLQKENIIDESGMPKERFSAEFPKEGPSILRIQQVVRGDSAAYFCASSPTTADGSYEQYFGPGTRLTVT.

The J gene is TRBJ2-7, the V gene TRBV4-3, with 12 bases fitting TRBD2. The CDR3 has 16 residues. Looked up from germline, CDR1 is LGHNA and CDR2 is YSLEER. Losses at the gene ends were 0 bases for V and 3 bases for J; bases not matched to a gene: 3. The CDR3 region is CASSQEGLAGLYEQYF. As DNA, the CDR3 is TGCGCCAGCAGCCAAGAAGGACTAGCGGGGCTCTACGAGCAGTACTTC.

This clone was seen only a few times. The V gene is TRBV5-1, the J gene TRBJ2-3, with D hard to call. CDR3 size: 15 residues. V dropped 0 bases and J dropped 6 bases, with 14 bases sitting between them. Germline values: CDR1 SGHRS, CDR2 YFSETQ. The CDR3 bases are TGCGCCAGCAGCTTGGAAGGTGGCCCAAGGGATACGCAGTATTTT. Translating it yields CASSLEGGPRDTQYF.

The chain has TRBV7-3 and TRBJ2-5, with 7 bases identical to TRBD2. Germline CDR1 is SGHTA and CDR2 is FQGTGA. Losses at the gene ends were 5 bases for V and 5 bases for J; bases not matched to a gene: 11. The CDR3 extends over 15 amino acids. As DNA, the CDR3 is TGTGCCAGCAGCCCCGGCAGCGGGGCAAGGGAGACCCAGTACTTC. It specifies CASSPGSGARETQYF.

The rearrangement joins TRBV5-1 to TRBJ1-3; D is possibly TRBD1 (6 bases). The CDR3 runs to 16 residues. The V gene's germline CDR1 is SGHRS and CDR2 YFSETQ. The germline V and J ends were trimmed by 0 bases and 2 bases, with 12 bases remaining between them. The CDR3 nucleotides are TGCGCCAGCAGCTTGGAGCCAGGGGTCACTGGAAACACCATATATTTT. Its translation: CASSLEPGVTGNTIYF.

The gene calls are TRBV4-2 and TRBJ2-7; TRBD1 is a possible D gene (5 bases). V lost 0 bases, J lost 0 bases, and 18 bases lay in between. The CDR3 covers 18 residues. The germline V gene has CDR1 LGHNA and CDR2 YNFKEQ. This chain's CDR3 is CASSQDMWADRSSYEQYF. In nucleotides, the CDR3 is TGTGCCAGCAGCCAAGATATGTGGGCCGACAGATCCTCCTACGAGCAGTACTTC.

The chain combines TRBV19 with TRBJ2-5, with a tentative D call TRBD1 (6 bases). The germline V gene has CDR1 LNHDA and CDR2 SQIVND (reference sequence). V lost 3 bases, J lost 5 bases, and 10 bases lay in between. The CDR3 totals 13 residues. CDR3: CASSMNRVETQYF. The CDR3 DNA sequence: TGTGCCAGTAGTATGAACAGGGTCGAGACCCAGTACTTC.

With respect to this clone: In the same sample, other DNA sequences code for this CDR3. This sequence joins TRBV5-6 and TRBJ2-3; D is unresolved. The CDR3 extends over 13 amino acids. Germline assignment: CDR1 SGHDT and CDR2 YYEEEE. Trimming shortened V by 3 bases and J by 0 bases, and 5 bases separated the two germline ends. Here the CDR3 DNA reads TGTGCCAGCAGCTCTCTAAGCACAGATACGCAGTATTTT. It translates to CASSSLSTDTQYF.

CDR3 DNA: TGTGCCAGCAGTGACCCTCGGACAGGCGGCTACACCTTC. Its translation is CASSDPRTGGYTF. The rearrangement links TRBV6-4 to TRBJ1-2; TRBD1 matches at 7 bases. The CDR3 spans 13 residues. The germline gives CDR1 MRHNA, CDR2 SNTAGT. The J segment lost 8 bases and the V segment lost 2 bases, leaving 5 bases of the junction unmatched.

This clone has only one observation. The chain carries TRBV9 and TRBJ2-2, with 11 nucleotides matching TRBD2. The germline CDR1 and CDR2 sequences are SGDLS and YYNGEE. This CDR3 contains 16 residues. V lost 4 bases and J lost 6; bases outside the gene matches: 8. CDR3 DNA sequence: TGTGCCAGCAGCATCTTAGCGGGAGGGAAGGCCGGGGAGCTGTTTTTT. Its translation is CASSILAGGKAGELFF.

J is TRBJ1-3 and V is TRBV12-5; no reliable D call. Trimming left V 11 bases short and J 0 bases short, with 17 bases between. Germline V gene sequence: CDR1 LGHNT, CDR2 FRNRAP. This CDR3 region has 15 residues. CDR3 sequence reads: CAVAEYNSSGNTIYF. For the CDR3, the DNA is TGTGCTGTGGCGGAATATAATAGCTCTGGAAACACCATATATTTT.

This chain connects TRBV19 to TRBJ2-7; D is perhaps TRBD2 (5 bases). Germline V CDR1 and CDR2: LNHDA, SQIVND (reference sequence). The V end was cut by 1 base, the J end by 2 bases, with 15 bases between. The CDR3 sequence is 16 residues long. The CDR3 sequence is CASSIVTTSRAYEQYF. CDR3 in DNA: TGTGCCAGTAGTATAGTAACGACCTCGCGGGCCTACGAGCAGTACTTC.